Presented here are 14 T cell receptor beta chains from one specimen sequenced in a study of identical twins. One entry per CDR3 protein results from TCRdb running MiXCR on the 5' RACE reads. The table has some 900,000 distinct CDR3 sequences, roughly an eighth seen once; the top ten hold around 1.6%. This same sample was also taken into another study, of yellow fever vaccine responses in identical twins.

Source material: PBMCs. Source of these receptors: a woman aged 18-35 years in good health.

V is TRBV12-3 or TRBV12-4 and J is TRBJ2-1; 12 nucleotides match TRBD2. Trimming at V came to 7 bases and at J to 8 bases, leaving 12 bases not matched to a gene. This CDR3 comprises 16 residues. The CDR3 coding sequence is TGTGCCAGCATCCACGCCCCGACTAGCGGGAGCGATGAGCAGTTCTTC. It translates to CASIHAPTSGSDEQFF.

This clonotype has a handful of counts. V gene TRBV5-1 combines with J gene TRBJ2-5, with D hard to call. Trimming removed 5 bases at V and 2 bases at J, with 13 bases between. CDR1 and CDR2 from the germline V gene are SGHRS and YFSETQ. CDR3 length: 14 residues. In nucleotides, the CDR3 is TGCGCCAGCAGTAAAGTCGGTGCTCAAGAGACCCAGTACTTC. Amino acids: CASSKVGAQETQYF.

V is TRBV20-1 and J is TRBJ2-1; 8 nucleotides line up with TRBD1. Unmatched junction bases numbered 9, after V lost 6 bases and J lost 2 bases. CDR1 is DFQATT, CDR2 SNEGSKA, per germline (reference sequence). There are 15 residues in the CDR3. For the CDR3, the DNA is TGCAGTGCCACTCACGACAGGGGACCCTACAATGAGCAGTTCTTC. Protein sequence: CSATHDRGPYNEQFF.

The chain uses TRBV11-2 and TRBJ2-7; 7 nucleotides agree with TRBD2. The CDR3 spans 13 residues. The V gene's germline CDR1 is SGHAT and CDR2 FQNNGV. J lost 3 bases, V lost 4 bases, and 3 bases had no gene match. The CDR3 spells CASSSGLVYEQYV. CDR3 coding DNA: TGTGCCAGCAGCTCAGGACTAGTCTACGAGCAGTACGTC.

This clonotype was observed a few times. The J gene is TRBJ2-3, the V gene TRBV3-1; D is unresolved. The CDR3 contains 13 residues. Germline V gives CDR1 LGHDT, CDR2 YNNKEL (reference sequence). Trimming removed 2 bases from V and 6 bases from J, with 9 bases in between. CDR3 coding DNA: TGTGCCAGCAGCCAAAATCCAGCGGATACGCAGTATTTT. It yields the protein CASSQNPADTQYF.

This clonotype has only a few counts. The chain recombines TRBV28 with TRBJ2-5; D not certain. This CDR3 comprises 15 residues. Germline assignment: CDR1 MDHEN and CDR2 SYDVKM. Between the trimmed V and J ends, which lost 3 bases and 1 base, there was a span of 12 bases. This chain's CDR3 is CASSFVTYLQETQYF. CDR3 bases: TGTGCCAGCAGTTTCGTAACCTATCTCCAAGAGACCCAGTACTTC.

J is TRBJ1-1 and V is TRBV5-1; D uncertain. CDR1 is SGHRS and CDR2 is YFSETQ in the germline V gene. The CDR3 sequence is 14 residues long. Trimming stripped 4 bases from V and 7 bases from J, with 17 bases between. CDR3 in DNA: TGCGCCAGCAGCGTATCGCTGGGAAAGGATGAAGCTTTCTTT. Translating gives CASSVSLGKDEAFF.

This clonotype was detected only a few times. J is TRBJ1-6 and V is TRBV20-1; D not resolved. CDR3 size: 15 residues. With 2 bases removed from V and 5 bases from J, the gap between germline ends came to 13 bases. Looked up from germline, CDR1 is DFQATT and CDR2 is SNEGSKA (reference sequence). DNA for the CDR3: TGCAGTGCTAGAATAGGTGACATGGATAATTCACCCCTCCACTTT. This encodes CSARIGDMDNSPLHF.

This clonotype was recorded many times. This chain links TRBV5-1 with TRBJ1-4; the D is unclear. This CDR3 has 15 amino acids. Germline CDR1 reads SGHRS; CDR2 reads YFSETQ. V gave up 5 bases and J gave up 5 bases, with 16 bases separating them. The CDR3 reads CASSRDWGGNEKLFF. The CDR3, as DNA: TGCGCCAGCAGTCGCGATTGGGGAGGGAATGAAAAACTGTTTTTT.

This chain joins TRBV6-1 and TRBJ2-1, with 11 bases identical to TRBD2. With 6 bases clipped from V and 7 bases from J, the junction kept 11 bases outside the gene matches. The CDR3 has 16 amino acids. Germline V gives CDR1 MNHNS, CDR2 SASEGT. CDR3 in DNA: TGTGCCAGCAGGCGTTATAGCGGGGGGGCGGTAAATGAGCAGTTCTTC. Translated: CASRRYSGGAVNEQFF.

This clonotype came up a few times. This may come from a read error, since a much larger clone is one base off. V gene TRBV6-5 combines with J gene TRBJ2-1; 7 bases agree with TRBD1. CDR1 and CDR2 from the germline V gene are MNHEY and SVGAGI. V lost 5 bases and J lost 8; bases outside the gene matches: 3. The CDR3 is 12 residues long. The CDR3: CASSRTGDEQFF. The CDR3 DNA reads TGTGCCAGCAGTCGCACAGGGGATGAGCAGTTCTTC.

This clonotype was counted a few times. The J gene is TRBJ2-2, the V gene TRBV10-3; 7 nucleotides align to TRBD1. CDR3 length equals 16 residues. Germline values: CDR1 ENHRY, CDR2 SYGVKD. The J segment lost 6 bases and the V segment lost 8 bases, leaving 15 bases of the junction unmatched. The CDR3 sequence is CAIGQDAVLASGELFF. In DNA, the CDR3 is TGTGCCATCGGACAGGATGCCGTATTAGCCTCCGGGGAGCTGTTTTTT.

The chain is built from TRBV6-4 and TRBJ2-3, with 10 bases aligning to TRBD2. CDR3 length equals 15 residues. Losses at the gene ends were 4 bases for V and 4 bases for J; bases not matched to a gene: 5. CDR1 MRHNA and CDR2 SNTAGT come from the germline V gene. As DNA, the CDR3 is TGTGCCAGCAGTGCAAGCGGGGGGGCTTCAGATACGCAGTATTTT. This encodes CASSASGGASDTQYF.

This clonotype was seen a handful of times. The J gene is TRBJ2-5, the V gene TRBV12-3 or TRBV12-4; TRBD2 might be the D (6 bases). CDR3 length: 12 amino acids. Trimming took 3 bases from V and 10 from J, leaving 12 bases between them. The CDR3 region is CASSFIAGNQYF. CDR3 in DNA: TGTGCCAGCAGTTTCATTGCGGGAAACCAGTACTTC.